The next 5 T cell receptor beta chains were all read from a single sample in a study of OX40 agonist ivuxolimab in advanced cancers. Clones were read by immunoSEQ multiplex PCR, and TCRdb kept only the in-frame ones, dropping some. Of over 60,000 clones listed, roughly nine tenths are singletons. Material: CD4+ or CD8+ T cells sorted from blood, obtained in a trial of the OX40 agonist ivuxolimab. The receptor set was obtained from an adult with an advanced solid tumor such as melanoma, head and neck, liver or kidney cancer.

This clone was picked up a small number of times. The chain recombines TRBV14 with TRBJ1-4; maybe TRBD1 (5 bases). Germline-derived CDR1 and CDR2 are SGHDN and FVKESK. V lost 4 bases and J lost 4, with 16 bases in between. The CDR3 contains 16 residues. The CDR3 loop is CASSPGTREHNEKLFF. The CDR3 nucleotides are TGTGCCAGCAGCCCCGGGACCCGAGAGCATAATGAAAAACTGTTTTTT.

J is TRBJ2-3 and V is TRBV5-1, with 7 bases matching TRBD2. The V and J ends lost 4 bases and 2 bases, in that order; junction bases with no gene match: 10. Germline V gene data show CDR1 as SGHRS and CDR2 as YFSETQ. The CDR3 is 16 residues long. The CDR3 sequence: CASSPALLAPTDTQYF. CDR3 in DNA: TGCGCCAGCAGCCCGGCGCTACTAGCGCCCACAGATACGCAGTATTTT.

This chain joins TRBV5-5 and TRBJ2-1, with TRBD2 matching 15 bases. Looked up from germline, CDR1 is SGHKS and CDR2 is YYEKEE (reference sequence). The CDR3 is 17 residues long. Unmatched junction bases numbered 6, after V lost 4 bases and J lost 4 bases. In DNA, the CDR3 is TGTGCCAGCAGCGTCGGGACTAGCGGGGGGTTATACAATGAGCAGTTCTTC. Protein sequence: CASSVGTSGGLYNEQFF. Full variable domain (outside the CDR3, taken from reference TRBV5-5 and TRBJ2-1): DAGVTQSPTHLIKTRGQQVTLRCSPISGHKSVSWYQQVLGQGPQFIFQYYEKEERGRGNFPDRFSARQFPNYSSELNVNALLLGDSALYLCASSVGTSGGLYNEQFFGPGTRLTVL.

CDR3 region: CASSYSGPQAGYTF. The CDR3 region has the DNA TGTGCCAGCAGCTACTCGGGACCCCAGGCTGGCTACACCTTC. The rearrangement links TRBV11-3 to TRBJ1-2; weak D call: TRBD1 (5 bases). The length of the CDR3 is 14 residues. The germline gives CDR1 SGHNT, CDR2 YENEEA. V lost 4 bases to trimming and J lost 7 bases, with 16 bases between them.

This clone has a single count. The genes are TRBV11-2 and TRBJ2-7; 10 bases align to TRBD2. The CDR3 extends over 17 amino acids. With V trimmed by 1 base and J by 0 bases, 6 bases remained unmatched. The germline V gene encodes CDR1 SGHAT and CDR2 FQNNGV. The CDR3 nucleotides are TGTGCCAGCAGCTTAGGGGGGGCTAGCGGGAGCTCCTACGAGCAGTACTTC. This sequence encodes CASSLGGASGSSYEQYF.